This TCR beta chain was recorded in a study of long-term antiretroviral therapy in people with HIV. The study, taken as a whole, reports: Pre-ART expanded TRB clones stayed dominant throughout, though often decreasing after ART.

About this clone itself: Its antigen is still unknown.

Running of the v3.0 immunoSEQ assay took place at survey level. Profiled with immunoSEQ multiplex PCR; TCRdb holds only in-frame clones, not every one. The data show around 23,000 clones, 65% to 85% seen once. V was clipped by 4 bases and J by 8 bases; unmatched bases: 2. Germline CDR1 SGHRS, CDR2 YFSETQ. The length of the CDR3 is 12 residues. The sample consisted of unsorted PBMCs, taken 2.1 years after starting antiretroviral therapy. The rearrangement joins TRBV5-1 to TRBJ1-2; 10 nucleotides line up with TRBD1. This clonotype was sampled from a man between 25 and 39 years old with HIV. CDR3 in DNA: TGCGCCAGCAGCGAGGGACAGGGGGGCTACACCTTC. Its translation is CASSEGQGGYTF. The full variable domain, its missing parts supplied by reference TRBV5-1 and TRBJ1-2, is KAGVTQTPRYLIKTRGQQVTLSCSPISGHRSVSWYQQTPGQGLQFLFEYFSETQRNKGNFPGRFSGRQFSNSRSEMNVSTLELGDSALYLCASSEGQGGYTFGSGTRLTVV.